These T cell receptor beta chains were read from a single sample in a study of blood T cell repertoires in COVID-19. TCRdb keeps only in-frame clones here, not all; method: immunoSEQ multiplex PCR. The data show fewer than 100,000 clones, roughly 91% seen once. The specimen was peripheral blood. These receptors all stem from a woman between 45 and 60 years old in a cohort sampled during active COVID-19. The CDR3 runs from the conserved cysteine through the conserved F or W. Each record gives: clone size, CDR3 length, J gene, V gene, CDR3 protein. Some rows mark clone size as missing; the rest say once, few, many or name a class of expanded clone.

clone_size: .; cdr3_length: 15; j_call: TRBJ1-1; v_call: TRBV9; cdr3_aa: CASSLGTGANTEAFF
clone_size: .; cdr3_length: 15; j_call: TRBJ2-2; v_call: TRBV5-1; cdr3_aa: CASSSGGRTTGELFF
clone_size: .; cdr3_length: 14; j_call: TRBJ2-1; v_call: TRBV28; cdr3_aa: CASIAGSSYNEQFF
clone_size: .; cdr3_length: 16; j_call: TRBJ2-3; v_call: TRBV18; cdr3_aa: CASRRVGGLNTDTQYF
clone_size: .; cdr3_length: 13; j_call: TRBJ1-2; v_call: TRBV12-3/TRBV12-4; cdr3_aa: CASSWARGQGYTF
clone_size: .; cdr3_length: 15; j_call: TRBJ1-1; v_call: TRBV12-5; cdr3_aa: CASGLAGVGNTEAFF
clone_size: .; cdr3_length: 9; j_call: TRBJ2-1; v_call: TRBV20-1; cdr3_aa: CSAALGQFF
clone_size: .; cdr3_length: 13; j_call: TRBJ1-2; v_call: TRBV12-3/TRBV12-4; cdr3_aa: CASSLNRGYGYTF
clone_size: .; cdr3_length: 16; j_call: TRBJ2-1; v_call: TRBV6-2/TRBV6-3; cdr3_aa: CASCRGGATSYNEQFF
clone_size: .; cdr3_length: 17; j_call: TRBJ1-3; v_call: TRBV5-4; cdr3_aa: CASSIMTGPSSGNTIYF
clone_size: once; cdr3_length: 14; j_call: TRBJ2-5; v_call: TRBV18; cdr3_aa: CASSPRQGEETQYF
clone_size: once; cdr3_length: 16; j_call: TRBJ2-1; v_call: TRBV9; cdr3_aa: CASSVFRGALYNEQFF
clone_size: .; cdr3_length: 14; j_call: TRBJ2-7; v_call: TRBV28; cdr3_aa: CASSLPGSHYEQYF
clone_size: .; cdr3_length: 16; j_call: TRBJ2-5; v_call: TRBV5-1; cdr3_aa: CASSLLAGSAQETQYF
clone_size: once; cdr3_length: 14; j_call: TRBJ2-1; v_call: TRBV11-2; cdr3_aa: CASRRQVEHNEQFF
clone_size: .; cdr3_length: 15; j_call: TRBJ1-2; v_call: TRBV6-1; cdr3_aa: CASSEGGQGWYGYTF
clone_size: .; cdr3_length: 16; j_call: TRBJ1-2; v_call: TRBV7-6; cdr3_aa: CASSLVGQQANYGYTF
clone_size: .; cdr3_length: 13; j_call: TRBJ2-5; v_call: TRBV12-5; cdr3_aa: CASGSWGGETQYF
clone_size: few; cdr3_length: 17; j_call: TRBJ1-1; v_call: TRBV18; cdr3_aa: CASSLYSDRTGNTEAFF
clone_size: .; cdr3_length: 16; j_call: TRBJ2-2; v_call: TRBV7-3; cdr3_aa: CASSLNSGRASGELFF
clone_size: once; cdr3_length: 16; j_call: TRBJ2-1; v_call: TRBV10-3; cdr3_aa: CAISDDGQGRYNEQFF
clone_size: few; cdr3_length: 15; j_call: TRBJ1-3; v_call: TRBV2; cdr3_aa: CASSKDRVAGNTIYF
clone_size: .; cdr3_length: 13; j_call: TRBJ2-7; v_call: TRBV3-1/TRBV3-2; cdr3_aa: CASSSTYLYEQYF
clone_size: .; cdr3_length: 13; j_call: TRBJ1-5; v_call: TRBV7-2; cdr3_aa: CASSFEGYQPQHF
clone_size: .; cdr3_length: 15; j_call: TRBJ1-4; v_call: TRBV18; cdr3_aa: CASSPTVGLAEKLFF
clone_size: .; cdr3_length: 13; j_call: TRBJ2-7; v_call: TRBV7-2; cdr3_aa: CASSPRGSYEQYF
clone_size: .; cdr3_length: 13; j_call: TRBJ1-1; v_call: TRBV10-3; cdr3_aa: CAISAAEVTEAFF
clone_size: once; cdr3_length: 15; j_call: TRBJ2-3; v_call: TRBV7-2; cdr3_aa: CASTPQGGFTDTQYF
clone_size: .; cdr3_length: 14; j_call: TRBJ1-1; v_call: TRBV6-2/TRBV6-3; cdr3_aa: CASSYAGGSNEAFF
clone_size: .; cdr3_length: 19; j_call: TRBJ2-2; v_call: TRBV3-1/TRBV3-2; cdr3_aa: CASSNLGTGRGLSTGELFF
clone_size: .; cdr3_length: 13; j_call: TRBJ1-1; v_call: TRBV18; cdr3_aa: CASSPTGNTEAFF
clone_size: .; cdr3_length: 14; j_call: TRBJ2-7; v_call: TRBV6-5; cdr3_aa: CATRDLGGIYEQYF
clone_size: .; cdr3_length: 16; j_call: TRBJ2-1; v_call: TRBV4-1; cdr3_aa: CASSQRAGGRGSEQFF
clone_size: .; cdr3_length: 13; j_call: TRBJ2-1; v_call: TRBV28; cdr3_aa: CASSSGLRNEQFF
clone_size: .; cdr3_length: 14; j_call: TRBJ1-1; v_call: TRBV5-1; cdr3_aa: CASSKGQTNTEAFF
clone_size: few; cdr3_length: 15; j_call: TRBJ1-6; v_call: TRBV11-2; cdr3_aa: CASRRLDRGNSPLHF
clone_size: .; cdr3_length: 15; j_call: TRBJ2-6; v_call: TRBV2; cdr3_aa: CASSQTGAGANVLTF
clone_size: .; cdr3_length: 15; j_call: TRBJ1-2; v_call: TRBV6-4; cdr3_aa: CASSDSWQGLSGYTF